Below are 21 T cell receptor beta chains sequenced from a single sample in a study of identical twins. TCRdb independently ran MiXCR on the 5' RACE reads; one entry per CDR3 protein. The sample includes roughly 250,000 distinct CDR3 sequences, roughly 13% of them seen just once. The sequenced material came from memory (CD45RO+) T cells sorted from blood. These TCRs come from a woman younger than 35 in good health.

The V and J genes are TRBV7-9 and TRBJ1-2, with 9 nucleotides matching TRBD1. V dropped 3 bases and J dropped 8; count of bases not matched to a gene: 7. CDR3 length: 14 amino acids. Germline V CDR1 and CDR2: SEHNR, FQNEAQ (reference sequence). The CDR3 DNA reads as TGTGCCAGCAGCTTCGGACAGGGGATGGGCGGCTACACCTTC. Translated: CASSFGQGMGGYTF. Variable domain in full (rest from reference TRBV7-9 and TRBJ1-2): DTGVSQNPRHKITKRGQNVTFRCDPISEHNRLYWYRQTLGQGPEFLTYFQNEAQLEKSRLLSDRFSAERPKGSFSTLEIQRTEQGDSAMYLCASSFGQGMGGYTFGSGTRLTVV.

The chain employs TRBV7-9 and TRBJ2-7; 8 bases fit TRBD2. The J segment lost 0 bases and the V segment lost 5 bases, leaving 9 bases of the junction unmatched. CDR1 is SEHNR and CDR2 is FQNEAQ in the germline V gene (reference sequence). This CDR3 spans 16 amino acids. The CDR3 DNA follows: TGTGCCAGCAGCCCCAGGACTAGCCAGAGCTCCTACGAGCAGTACTTC. Translating gives CASSPRTSQSSYEQYF.

The chain joins TRBV5-1 to TRBJ2-3, with a possible D match to TRBD2 (5 bases). From germline, CDR1 is SGHRS and CDR2 YFSETQ. V lost 0 bases to trimming and J lost 6 bases, with 11 bases between them. CDR3 length: 14 amino acids. This chain's CDR3 is CASSLGLPRDTQYF. The CDR3 coding sequence is TGCGCCAGCAGCTTGGGACTACCCAGGGATACGCAGTATTTT.

The chain recombines TRBV25-1 with TRBJ2-7, with 11 bases identical to TRBD2. The CDR3 totals 15 residues. V trimming: 2 bases; J trimming: 4 bases; junction bases outside the gene matches: 4. Germline values: CDR1 MGHDK, CDR2 SYGVNS. CDR3 protein: CASSELAGGKYEQYF. The CDR3 DNA follows: TGTGCCAGCAGTGAACTAGCGGGGGGAAAATACGAGCAGTACTTC.

The V gene is TRBV20-1, the J gene TRBJ2-1, with a weak D call TRBD2 (5 bases). Germline V gene data show CDR1 as DFQATT and CDR2 as SNEGSKA (reference sequence). The CDR3 extends over 15 amino acids. V lost 0 bases and J 7 bases, leaving 16 bases between the germline ends. The CDR3 protein is CSARDTRGSRNEQFF. For the CDR3, the DNA is TGCAGTGCTAGAGATACTCGAGGGAGTAGGAATGAGCAGTTCTTC.

This chain connects TRBV5-1 to TRBJ2-1, with D possibly TRBD1 on 5 matching bases. There are 15 residues in the CDR3. V was clipped by 4 bases and J by 0 bases, with 11 bases between them. Germline values: CDR1 SGHRS, CDR2 YFSETQ. The CDR3 loop reads CASSLRTSSYNEQFF. The DNA of the CDR3 is TGCGCCAGCAGCCTCCGGACAAGCTCCTACAATGAGCAGTTCTTC. Full variable domain (missing parts from reference TRBV5-1 and TRBJ2-1): KAGVTQTPRYLIKTRGQQVTLSCSPISGHRSVSWYQQTPGQGLQFLFEYFSETQRNKGNFPGRFSGRQFSNSRSEMNVSTLELGDSALYLCASSLRTSSYNEQFFGPGTRLTVL.

In regard to this clonotype: One junction end does not reproduce the germline sequence, and a read error may be involved. The V gene is TRBV2, the J gene TRBJ2-4; 7 bases line up with TRBD2. The CDR3 covers 14 residues. CDR1 and CDR2 from the germline V gene are SNHLY and FYNNEI. The chain's CDR3 is CASSEAGAGRQLDF. The CDR3 nucleotides read TGTGCCAGCAGTGAAGCGGGTGCCGGGAGGCAGTTAGACTTC. The whole variable domain, filled in from reference TRBV2 and TRBJ2-4, reads EPEVTQTPSHQVTQMGQEVILRCVPISNHLYFYWYRQILGQKVEFLVSFYNNEISEKSEIFDDQFSVERPDGSNFTLKIRSTKLEDSAMYFCASSEAGAGRQLDFGAGTRLSVL.

J is TRBJ2-7 and V is TRBV6-2 or TRBV6-3; maybe TRBD2 (5 bases). The ends were cut back, 6 bases at V and 2 bases at J, with 17 bases in the middle. This CDR3 has 15 amino acids. Germline CDR1 is MNHEY and CDR2 is SVGEGT. CDR3 protein: CASSPPTGLTYEQYF. CDR3 DNA: TGTGCCAGCAGCCCCCCCACCGGACTGACCTACGAGCAGTACTTC.

This chain connects TRBV5-6 to TRBJ1-1; the D is unclear. The germline V gene encodes CDR1 SGHDT and CDR2 YYEEEE. This CDR3 region has 15 residues. V lost 2 bases, J lost 2 bases, and 13 bases lay in between. CDR3 bases: TGTGCCAGCAGCTTTGGGTCCTATAGTAACACTGAAGCTTTCTTT. This gives the protein CASSFGSYSNTEAFF.

This clonotype was detected many times. This sequence joins TRBV29-1 and TRBJ1-2; 9 bases map to TRBD1. The CDR3 loop spans 14 amino acids. Unmatched junction bases numbered 11, after V lost 4 bases and J lost 8 bases. Germline assignment: CDR1 SQVTM and CDR2 ANQGSEA. The CDR3 DNA is TGCAGCGTTGGCGGGGGACAGGGAGGCAGCGGCTACACCTTC. Translated: CSVGGGQGGSGYTF.

At least ten counts were recorded for this clonotype. The junction departs from germline at one end; a sequencing error may be responsible. The V and J genes are TRBV12-3 or TRBV12-4 and TRBJ2-2, with 12 bases matching TRBD2. The CDR3 is made up of 17 amino acids. The CDR3 sequence: CASSSSSGRAKTGELFF. The CDR3, as DNA: TGTGCCAGCAGTAGCTCTAGCGGGAGGGCGAAAACCGGGGAGCTGTTTTTT.

The J gene is TRBJ2-7, the V gene TRBV2, with TRBD2 as a possible D gene (5 bases). Germline-derived CDR1 and CDR2 are SNHLY and FYNNEI. The CDR3 length is 11 residues. Trimming shortened V by 3 bases and J by 7 bases, and 7 bases separated the two germline ends. Here the CDR3 reads CASSDEGEQYF. The DNA of the CDR3 is TGTGCCAGCAGTGATGAGGGTGAGCAGTACTTC.

The J gene is TRBJ2-7, the V gene TRBV20-1, with 12 bases lining up with TRBD2. V was pared by 5 bases and J by 3 bases, with 11 bases of the junction left unmatched. There are 16 residues in the CDR3. The germline V gene encodes CDR1 DFQATT and CDR2 SNEGSKA (reference sequence). The CDR3 loop is CSAPRGGTSGFYEQYF. DNA of the CDR3: TGCAGTGCTCCAAGGGGAGGGACTAGCGGGTTCTACGAGCAGTACTTC.

This clonotype has only a few counts. The chain carries TRBV6-2 or TRBV6-3 and TRBJ1-5; D gene ambiguous. This CDR3 has 13 amino acids. Trimming pared 8 bases from V and 2 bases from J, leaving 10 bases between. CDR1 and CDR2 from the germline V gene are MNHEY and SVGEGT. CDR3 residues: CASLQSGNQPQHF. The CDR3 coding sequence is TGTGCCAGCTTGCAGTCGGGCAATCAGCCCCAGCATTTT.

V is TRBV20-1 and J is TRBJ1-4; D perhaps matches TRBD1 (6 bases). V was cut by 0 bases and J by 5 bases, with 10 bases left in between. Germline V gene data show CDR1 as DFQATT and CDR2 as SNEGSKA (reference sequence). The CDR3 length is 14 residues. The CDR3: CSAREGGLNEKLFF. The CDR3 region has the DNA TGCAGTGCTAGAGAGGGGGGCTTGAATGAAAAACTGTTTTTT.

This clonotype has only a few counts. This chain links TRBV20-1 with TRBJ1-2; perhaps TRBD1 as D (6 bases). In germline, CDR1 is DFQATT, CDR2 SNEGSKA (reference sequence). The germline V and J ends were trimmed by 3 bases and 4 bases, with 21 bases remaining between them. The CDR3 runs 16 residues. CDR3 sequence: CSASSLQGMRTYGYTF. CDR3 in DNA: TGCAGTGCTAGCTCCTTGCAGGGGATGCGGACCTATGGCTACACCTTC.

The CDR3 nucleotides read TGCAGTGCCACCTGGGTGGGAGACTCCTACAATGAGCAGTTCTTC. Amino acids: CSATWVGDSYNEQFF. The chain has TRBV20-1 and TRBJ2-1; weak D call: TRBD2 (5 bases). The V end was cut by 6 bases, the J end by 0 bases, with 15 bases between. The CDR3 covers 15 residues. Germline-derived CDR1 and CDR2 are DFQATT and SNEGSKA (reference sequence).

This clonotype was observed a handful of times. The chain carries TRBV20-1 and TRBJ2-7; TRBD1 aligns across 8 bases. The germline V gene has CDR1 DFQATT and CDR2 SNEGSKA (reference sequence). Unmatched junction bases numbered 4, after V lost 7 bases and J lost 2 bases. The CDR3 spans 12 residues. CDR3 loop: CSGRDRTYEQYF. CDR3 DNA: TGCAGTGGTAGGGACAGGACCTACGAGCAGTACTTC.

There are a few counts of this clonotype. The genes are TRBV7-9 and TRBJ1-2; D remains unclear. The CDR3 has 15 residues. Germline assignment: CDR1 SEHNR and CDR2 FQNEAQ (reference sequence). The V and J ends lost 5 bases and 1 base respectively, with 14 bases between them. CDR3 amino acids: CASSKTWQSNYGYTF. The CDR3 bases are TGTGCCAGCAGCAAAACTTGGCAGAGTAACTATGGCTACACCTTC.

This clonotype has just a few counts. This chain links TRBV3-1 with TRBJ2-7; D is perhaps TRBD1 (5 bases). V gave up 4 bases and J gave up 7 bases, with 14 bases separating them. Germline lookup yields CDR1 LGHDT and CDR2 YNNKEL (reference sequence). The CDR3 contains 13 residues. The DNA for the CDR3 is TGTGCCAGCAGCCGATCCGGAAAGGGGGAGCAGTACTTC. It specifies CASSRSGKGEQYF.

The V gene is TRBV20-1, the J gene TRBJ2-1, with 11 nucleotides matching TRBD2. Losses at the gene ends were 2 bases for V and 1 base for J; bases not matched to a gene: 1. Germline CDR1 DFQATT, CDR2 SNEGSKA (reference sequence). This CDR3 spans 15 amino acids. This CDR3 is CSARIAGGSYNEQFF. CDR3 nucleotides: TGCAGTGCTAGAATAGCGGGAGGGTCCTACAATGAGCAGTTCTTC.